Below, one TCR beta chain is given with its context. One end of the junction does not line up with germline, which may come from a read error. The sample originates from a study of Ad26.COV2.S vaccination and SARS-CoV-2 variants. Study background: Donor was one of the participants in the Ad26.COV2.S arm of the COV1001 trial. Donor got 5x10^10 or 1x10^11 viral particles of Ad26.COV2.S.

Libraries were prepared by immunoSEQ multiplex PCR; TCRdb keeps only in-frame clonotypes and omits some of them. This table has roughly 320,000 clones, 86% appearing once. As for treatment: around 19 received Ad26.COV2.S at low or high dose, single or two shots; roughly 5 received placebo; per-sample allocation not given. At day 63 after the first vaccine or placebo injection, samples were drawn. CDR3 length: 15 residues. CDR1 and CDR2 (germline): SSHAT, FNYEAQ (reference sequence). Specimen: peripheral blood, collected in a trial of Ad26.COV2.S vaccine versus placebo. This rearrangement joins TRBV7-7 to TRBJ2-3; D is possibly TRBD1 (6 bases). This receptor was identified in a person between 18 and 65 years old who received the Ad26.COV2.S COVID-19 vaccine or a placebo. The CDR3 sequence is CASSLAQDRGGTQYF. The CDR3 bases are TGTGCTAGCAGCTTAGCCCAGGACAGAGGGGGTACGCAGTATTTT.